The 12 T cell receptor beta chains below were found in one sample sequenced in a study of blood T cell repertoires in COVID-19. Only in-frame clones appear in the TCRdb table, and some are missing; sequencing was by immunoSEQ multiplex PCR. In the table there are about 46,000 clones, about 84% of which are singletons. The sequenced sample consisted of peripheral blood. These receptor sequences come from a man between 60 and 75 years old with acute or convalescent COVID-19.

This chain links TRBV12-3 or TRBV12-4 with TRBJ1-4, with D uncertain. V lost 7 bases, J lost 7 bases, and 13 bases lay in between. This CDR3 spans 13 amino acids. The CDR3 DNA follows: TGTGCCAGCACGTATGGAGGGAGTGAAAAACTGTTTTTT. This encodes CASTYGGSEKLFF.

The chain couples TRBV9 to TRBJ1-1, with D possibly being TRBD1 (5 bases). V was trimmed by 4 bases and J by 3 bases, leaving 13 bases between them. CDR1 is SGDLS and CDR2 is YYNGEE in the germline V gene. The CDR3 loop spans 14 amino acids. The CDR3 DNA is TGTGCCAGCAGCTCGGGACGGGGGTACACTGAAGCTTTCTTT. Translating it yields CASSSGRGYTEAFF.

The table lists this clone with a count of one. The chain combines TRBV5-1 with TRBJ2-5; 13 nucleotides line up with TRBD2. The CDR3 length is 16 residues. Trimming at V came to 4 bases and at J to 5 bases, leaving 8 bases not matched to a gene. Germline values: CDR1 SGHRS, CDR2 YFSETQ. The CDR3: CASSVTGLAGAETQYF. Here the CDR3 DNA reads TGCGCCAGCAGCGTGACCGGACTAGCGGGGGCGGAGACCCAGTACTTC.

The V gene is TRBV18, the J gene TRBJ2-2, with unresolved D. CDR3 size: 13 residues. Germline V CDR1 and CDR2: KGHSH, LQKENI. V was pared by 3 bases and J by 7 bases, with 9 bases between. CDR3 DNA sequence: TGTGCCAGCTCACCGGAAGCGTTCGGGGAGCTGTTTTTT. The encoded protein is CASSPEAFGELFF.

The chain uses TRBV6-2 or TRBV6-3 and TRBJ2-1, with TRBD2 as a possible D gene (5 bases). Germline V CDR1 and CDR2: MNHEY, SVGEGT. Deletions cut 2 bases from V and 8 bases from J, with 16 bases between. The CDR3 runs to 15 residues. CDR3 bases: TGTGCCAGCAGTTACGGGAGAGTCGGTCTCGATGAGCAGTTCTTC. Encoded protein: CASSYGRVGLDEQFF.

This clone was picked up one time. This rearrangement joins TRBV27 to TRBJ2-2, with 9 nucleotides matching TRBD1. The V gene end was trimmed by 4 bases and the J gene end by 4 bases; junction bases not matched to a gene: 7. This CDR3 has 16 amino acids. Germline CDR1 is MNHEY and CDR2 is SMNVEV (reference sequence). CDR3 bases: TGTGCCAGCAGTTCCCAGGACAGGGGTATCACCGGGGAGCTGTTTTTT. Its translation is CASSSQDRGITGELFF.

The count of this clone is one. The chain joins TRBV25-1 to TRBJ1-1; D may be TRBD1 (5 bases). The V gene's germline CDR1 is MGHDK and CDR2 SYGVNS. The V end was cut by 2 bases, the J end by 0 bases, with 10 bases between. The CDR3 is 15 amino acids. The CDR3 loop reads CASSEQGSMNTEAFF. The CDR3 DNA reads TGTGCCAGCAGTGAACAGGGTTCTATGAACACTGAAGCTTTCTTT.

The chain combines TRBV25-1 with TRBJ1-6, with D maybe TRBD1 (5 bases). CDR3 length equals 17 residues. Trimming stripped 2 bases from V and 5 bases from J, with 16 bases between. Germline CDR1 is MGHDK and CDR2 is SYGVNS. This CDR3 is CASSEPGRLGDNSPLHF. Written as DNA, the CDR3 is TGTGCCAGCAGTGAACCCGGGAGGTTAGGGGATAATTCACCCCTCCACTTT. The whole variable domain, remainder taken from reference TRBV25-1 and TRBJ1-6, is EADIYQTPRYLVIGTGKKITLECSQTMGHDKMYWYQQDPGMELHLIHYSYGVNSTEKGDLSSESTVSRIRTEHFPLTLESARPSHTSQYLCASSEPGRLGDNSPLHFGNGTRLTVT.

As regards this clone: Different DNA sequences within this sample yield the same CDR3. The chain couples TRBV10-2 to TRBJ1-5; D is unresolved. Trimming pared 4 bases from V and 4 bases from J, leaving 8 bases between. The CDR3 contains 13 residues. Germline loops: CDR1 WSHSY, CDR2 SAAADI. The chain's CDR3 is CASSVRGNQPQHF. CDR3 in DNA: TGCGCCAGCAGTGTAAGAGGTAATCAGCCCCAGCATTTT.

This clone appeared once. The chain carries TRBV10-2 and TRBJ2-2; 8 bases line up with TRBD2. This CDR3 has 14 amino acids. The V segment lost 2 bases and the J segment 6 bases; nucleotides outside the gene matches: 2. Germline V gene sequence: CDR1 WSHSY, CDR2 SAAADI. CDR3 sequence reads: CASSETGGPGELFF. In nucleotides, the CDR3 is TGCGCCAGCAGTGAGACGGGGGGGCCCGGGGAGCTGTTTTTT.

The chain links TRBV30 to TRBJ1-1; D is undetermined. CDR1 and CDR2 (germline): GTSNPN, SVGIG (reference sequence). V lost 7 bases to trimming and J lost 3 bases, with 9 bases between them. The CDR3 runs 11 residues. For the CDR3, the DNA is TGTGCCTTTCTCCGTTACACTGAAGCTTTCTTT. It codes for CAFLRYTEAFF. The entire variable domain, with the rest obtained from reference TRBV30 and TRBJ1-1, is as follows: SQTIHQWPATLVQPVGSPLSLECTVEGTSNPNLYWYRQAAGRGLQLLFYSVGIGQISSEVPQNLSASRPQDRQFILSSKKLLLSDSGFYLCAFLRYTEAFFGQGTRLTVV.

This CDR3 reads CASSLSEGQSSTEAFF. The CDR3 nucleotides read TGTGCCAGCAGTTTATCGGAGGGACAGTCCTCCACTGAAGCTTTCTTT. The rearrangement links TRBV27 to TRBJ1-1; 7 nucleotides line up with TRBD1. The CDR3 totals 16 residues. V trimming: 0 bases; J trimming: 4 bases; junction bases outside the gene matches: 8. Germline-derived CDR1 and CDR2 are MNHEY and SMNVEV (reference sequence).